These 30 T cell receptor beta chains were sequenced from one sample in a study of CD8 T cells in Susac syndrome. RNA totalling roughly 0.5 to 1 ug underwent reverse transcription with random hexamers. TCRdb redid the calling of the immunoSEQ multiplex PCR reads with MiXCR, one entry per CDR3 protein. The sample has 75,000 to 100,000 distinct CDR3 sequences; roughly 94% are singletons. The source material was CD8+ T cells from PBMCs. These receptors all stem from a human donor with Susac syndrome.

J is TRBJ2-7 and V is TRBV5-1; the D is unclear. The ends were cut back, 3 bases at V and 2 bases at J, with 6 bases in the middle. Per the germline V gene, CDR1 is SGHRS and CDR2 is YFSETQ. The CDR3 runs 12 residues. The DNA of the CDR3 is TGCGCCAGCAGCTCACGGACCTACGAGCAGTACTTC. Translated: CASSSRTYEQYF.

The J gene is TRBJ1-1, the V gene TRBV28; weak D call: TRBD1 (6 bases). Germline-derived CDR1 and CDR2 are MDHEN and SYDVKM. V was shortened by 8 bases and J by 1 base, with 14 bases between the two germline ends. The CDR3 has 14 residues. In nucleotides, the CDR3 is TGTGCCAGCCGTCCCCAGGACAGGAACACTGAAGCTTTCTTT. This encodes CASRPQDRNTEAFF. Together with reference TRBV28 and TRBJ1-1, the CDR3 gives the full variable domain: DVKVTQSSRYLVKRTGEKVFLECVQDMDHENMFWYRQDPGLGLRLIYFSYDVKMKEKGDIPEGYSVSREKKERFSLILESASTNQTSMYLCASRPQDRNTEAFFGQGTRLTVV.

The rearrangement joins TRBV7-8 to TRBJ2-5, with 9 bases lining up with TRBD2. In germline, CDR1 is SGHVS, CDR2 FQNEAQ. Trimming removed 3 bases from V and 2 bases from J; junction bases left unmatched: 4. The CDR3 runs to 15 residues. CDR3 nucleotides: TGTGCCAGCAGCTTTAGCGGGAGTGAGCAAGAGACCCAGTACTTC. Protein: CASSFSGSEQETQYF.

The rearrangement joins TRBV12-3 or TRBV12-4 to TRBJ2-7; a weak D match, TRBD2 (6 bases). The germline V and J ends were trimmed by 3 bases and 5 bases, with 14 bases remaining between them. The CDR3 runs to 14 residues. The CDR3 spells CASSFGLASHEQYF. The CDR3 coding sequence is TGTGCCAGCAGTTTTGGGCTAGCGTCCCACGAGCAGTACTTC.

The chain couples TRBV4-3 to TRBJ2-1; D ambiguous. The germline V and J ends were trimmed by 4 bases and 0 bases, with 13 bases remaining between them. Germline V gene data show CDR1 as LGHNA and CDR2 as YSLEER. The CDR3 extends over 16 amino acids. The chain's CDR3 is CASSPTGSSSYNEQFF. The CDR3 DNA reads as TGCGCCAGCAGCCCTACGGGCTCCAGCTCCTACAATGAGCAGTTCTTC.

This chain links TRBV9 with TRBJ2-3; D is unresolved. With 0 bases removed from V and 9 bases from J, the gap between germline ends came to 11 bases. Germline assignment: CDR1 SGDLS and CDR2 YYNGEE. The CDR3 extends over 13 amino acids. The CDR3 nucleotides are TGTGCCAGCAGCGTAGGCAACCCTGGGACGCAGTATTTT. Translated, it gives CASSVGNPGTQYF. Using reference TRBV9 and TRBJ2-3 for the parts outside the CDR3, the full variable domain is DSGVTQTPKHLITATGQRVTLRCSPRSGDLSVYWYQQSLDQGLQFLIQYYNGEERAKGNILERFSAQQFPDLHSELNLSSLELGDSALYFCASSVGNPGTQYFGPGTRLTVL.

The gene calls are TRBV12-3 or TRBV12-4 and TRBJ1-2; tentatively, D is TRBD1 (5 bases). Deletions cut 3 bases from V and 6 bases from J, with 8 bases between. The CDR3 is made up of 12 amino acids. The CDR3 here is CASSFGADGYTF. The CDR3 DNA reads TGTGCCAGCAGTTTTGGGGCCGATGGCTACACCTTC.

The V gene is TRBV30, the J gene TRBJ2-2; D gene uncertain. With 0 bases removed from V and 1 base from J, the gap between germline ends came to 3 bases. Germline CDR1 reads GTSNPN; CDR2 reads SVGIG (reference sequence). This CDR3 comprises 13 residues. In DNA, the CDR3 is TGTGCCTGGAGTGTAGTGAACACCGGGGAGCTGTTTTTT. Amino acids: CAWSVVNTGELFF.

CDR3 nucleotides: TGTGCCAGCAGCTACCCTGGATGGGGAAATGAGCAGTTCTTC. This gives the protein CASSYPGWGNEQFF. The chain links TRBV5-6 to TRBJ2-1; D call uncertain. The CDR3 is 14 amino acids. Germline CDR1 is SGHDT and CDR2 is YYEEEE. Between the trimmed V and J ends, which lost 3 bases and 7 bases, there was a span of 14 bases.

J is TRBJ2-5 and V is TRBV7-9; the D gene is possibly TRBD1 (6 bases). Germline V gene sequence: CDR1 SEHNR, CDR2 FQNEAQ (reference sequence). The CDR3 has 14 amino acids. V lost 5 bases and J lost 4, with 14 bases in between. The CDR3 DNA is TGTGCCAGCAGCCCTGACAGGACGAGAGAGACCCAGTACTTC. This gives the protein CASSPDRTRETQYF.

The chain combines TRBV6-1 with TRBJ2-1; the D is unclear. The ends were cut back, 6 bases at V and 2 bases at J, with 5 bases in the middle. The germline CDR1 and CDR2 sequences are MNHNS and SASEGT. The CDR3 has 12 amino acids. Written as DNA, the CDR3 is TGTGCCAGCAGGTGGACCTACAATGAGCAGTTCTTC. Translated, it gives CASRWTYNEQFF.

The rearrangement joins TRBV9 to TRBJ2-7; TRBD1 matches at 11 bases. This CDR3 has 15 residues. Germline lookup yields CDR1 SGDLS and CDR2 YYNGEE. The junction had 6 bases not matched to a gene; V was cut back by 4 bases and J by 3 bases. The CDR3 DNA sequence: TGTGCCAGCAGCCGAGAAGGGACAGGGGGCTACGAGCAGTACTTC. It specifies CASSREGTGGYEQYF.

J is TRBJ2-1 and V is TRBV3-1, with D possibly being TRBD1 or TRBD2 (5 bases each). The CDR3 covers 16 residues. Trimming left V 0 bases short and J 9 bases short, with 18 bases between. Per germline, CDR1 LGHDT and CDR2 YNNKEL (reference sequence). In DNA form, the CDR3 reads TGTGCCAGCAGCCAAGACCGGGACCTTTCGTGGAGTGAGCAGTTCTTC. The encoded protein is CASSQDRDLSWSEQFF.

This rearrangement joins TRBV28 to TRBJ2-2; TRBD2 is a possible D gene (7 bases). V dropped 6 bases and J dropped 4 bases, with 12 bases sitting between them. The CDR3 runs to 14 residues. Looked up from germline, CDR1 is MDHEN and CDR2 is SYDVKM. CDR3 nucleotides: TGTGCCAGCAGGCGGGGGCCGGGCACCGGGGAGCTGTTTTTT. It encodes CASRRGPGTGELFF.

The CDR3 DNA reads as TGTGCCAGTAGGAACAGGGTCCCTGAAGCTTTCTTT. This codes for CASRNRVPEAFF. The chain recombines TRBV19 with TRBJ1-1, with D tentatively TRBD1 (6 bases). CDR1 is LNHDA, CDR2 SQIVND, per germline (reference sequence). V lost 6 bases and J 6 bases, leaving 11 bases between the germline ends. The CDR3 length is 12 residues.

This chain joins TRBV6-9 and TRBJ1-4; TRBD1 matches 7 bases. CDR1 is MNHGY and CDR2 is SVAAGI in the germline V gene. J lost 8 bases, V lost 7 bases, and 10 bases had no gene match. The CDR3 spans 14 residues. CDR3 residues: CASTETGEGEKLFF. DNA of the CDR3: TGTGCCAGCACAGAAACAGGGGAGGGGGAAAAACTGTTTTTT.

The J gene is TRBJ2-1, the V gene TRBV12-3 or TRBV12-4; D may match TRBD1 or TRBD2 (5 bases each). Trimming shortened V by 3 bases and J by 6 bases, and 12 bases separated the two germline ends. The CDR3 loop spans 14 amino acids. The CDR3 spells CASSFWGMFNEQFF. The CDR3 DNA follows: TGTGCCAGCAGTTTCTGGGGGATGTTCAATGAGCAGTTCTTC.

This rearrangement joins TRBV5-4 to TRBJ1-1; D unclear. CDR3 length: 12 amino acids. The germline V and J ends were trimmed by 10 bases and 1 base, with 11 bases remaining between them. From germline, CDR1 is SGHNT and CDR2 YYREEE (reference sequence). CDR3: CAARHENTEAFF. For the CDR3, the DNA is TGTGCCGCCCGACACGAGAACACTGAAGCTTTCTTT.

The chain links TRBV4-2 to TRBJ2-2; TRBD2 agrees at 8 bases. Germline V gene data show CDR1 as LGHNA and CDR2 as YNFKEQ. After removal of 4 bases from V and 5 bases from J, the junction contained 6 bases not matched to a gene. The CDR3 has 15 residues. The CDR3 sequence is CASSPPVAGTGELFF. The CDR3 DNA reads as TGTGCCAGCAGCCCGCCGGTAGCGGGGACCGGGGAGCTGTTTTTT.

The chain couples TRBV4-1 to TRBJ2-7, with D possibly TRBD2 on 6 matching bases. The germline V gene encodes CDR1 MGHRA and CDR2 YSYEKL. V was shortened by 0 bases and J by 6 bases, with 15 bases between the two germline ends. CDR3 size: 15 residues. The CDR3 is CASSQEWRGGSEQYF. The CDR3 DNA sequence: TGCGCCAGCAGCCAAGAATGGCGGGGCGGGTCCGAGCAGTACTTC.

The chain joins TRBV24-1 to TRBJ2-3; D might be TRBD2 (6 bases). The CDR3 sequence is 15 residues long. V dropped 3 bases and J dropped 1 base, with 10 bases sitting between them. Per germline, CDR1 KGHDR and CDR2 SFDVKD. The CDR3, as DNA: TGTGCCACCAGTGATCCGGGACTGGGCACAGATACGCAGTATTTT. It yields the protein CATSDPGLGTDTQYF.

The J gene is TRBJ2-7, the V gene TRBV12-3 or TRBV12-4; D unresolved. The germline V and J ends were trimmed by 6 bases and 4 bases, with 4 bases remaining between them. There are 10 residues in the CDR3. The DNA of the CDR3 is TGTGCCAGCAGCGAGTACGAGCAGTACTTC. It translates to CASSEYEQYF.

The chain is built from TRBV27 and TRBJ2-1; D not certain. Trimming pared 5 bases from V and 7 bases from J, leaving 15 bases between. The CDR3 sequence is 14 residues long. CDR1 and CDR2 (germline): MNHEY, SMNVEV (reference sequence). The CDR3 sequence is CASSLLPTWNEQFF. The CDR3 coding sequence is TGTGCCAGCAGTCTCTTACCTACTTGGAATGAGCAGTTCTTC.

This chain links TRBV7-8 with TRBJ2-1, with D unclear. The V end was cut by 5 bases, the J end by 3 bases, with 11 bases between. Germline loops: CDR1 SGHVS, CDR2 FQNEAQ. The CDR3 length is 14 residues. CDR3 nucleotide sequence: TGTGCCAGCAGCACGGGCGGCAGCTACAATGAGCAGTTCTTC. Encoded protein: CASSTGGSYNEQFF.

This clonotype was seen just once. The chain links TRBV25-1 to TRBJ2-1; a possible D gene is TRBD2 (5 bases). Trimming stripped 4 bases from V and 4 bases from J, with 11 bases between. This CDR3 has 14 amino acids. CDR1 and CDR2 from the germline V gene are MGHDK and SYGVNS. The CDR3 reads CASSGRRRYNEQFF. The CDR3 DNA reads TGTGCCAGCAGTGGGCGGAGGCGGTACAATGAGCAGTTCTTC.

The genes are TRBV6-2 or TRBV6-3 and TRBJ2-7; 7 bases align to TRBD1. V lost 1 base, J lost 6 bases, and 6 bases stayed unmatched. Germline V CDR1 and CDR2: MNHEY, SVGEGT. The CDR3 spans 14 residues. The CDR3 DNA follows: TGTGCCAGCAGTTACTTATTGACAGGGATCGAGCAGTACTTC. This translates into CASSYLLTGIEQYF.

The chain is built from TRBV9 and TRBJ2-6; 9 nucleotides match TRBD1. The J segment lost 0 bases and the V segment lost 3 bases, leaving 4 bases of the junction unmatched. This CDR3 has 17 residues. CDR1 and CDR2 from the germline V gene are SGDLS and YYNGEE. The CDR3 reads CASSDGTGLSGANVLTF. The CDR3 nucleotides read TGTGCCAGCAGCGACGGGACAGGGCTCTCTGGGGCCAACGTCCTGACTTTC.

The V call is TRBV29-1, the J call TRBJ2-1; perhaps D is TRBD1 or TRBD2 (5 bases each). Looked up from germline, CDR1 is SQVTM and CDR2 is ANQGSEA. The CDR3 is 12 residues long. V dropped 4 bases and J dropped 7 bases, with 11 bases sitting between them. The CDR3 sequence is CSVAGQVNEQFF. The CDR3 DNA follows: TGCAGCGTTGCGGGGCAGGTAAATGAGCAGTTCTTC.

CDR3 region: CASSLMTGTINYGYTF. CDR3 coding DNA: TGTGCCAGCAGTTTAATGACAGGGACAATTAACTATGGCTACACCTTC. The V call is TRBV6-5, the J call TRBJ1-2, with 7 nucleotides matching TRBD1. J lost 1 base, V lost 4 bases, and 9 bases had no gene match. Germline CDR1 is MNHEY and CDR2 is SVGAGI. The CDR3 sequence is 16 residues long.

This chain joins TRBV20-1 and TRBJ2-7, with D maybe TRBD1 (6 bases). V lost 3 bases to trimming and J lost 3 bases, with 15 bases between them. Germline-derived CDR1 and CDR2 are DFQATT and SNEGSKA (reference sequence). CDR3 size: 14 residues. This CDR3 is CSASSQGYGYEQYF. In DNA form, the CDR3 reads TGCAGTGCTAGCTCACAGGGATATGGCTACGAGCAGTACTTC.